The T cell receptor beta chain described here comes from a study of identical twins. All of the donors were Caucasians in good health. On this clonotype: Its antigen is as yet unknown. Given a much more abundant clone one base away, this may be a read error.

Study-level findings and limits: Sequences that were out-of-frame, alpha and twin-shared displayed an excess of low generation probability. Carriage of fewer insertions was seen in abundant cord blood beta clonotypes, whereas memory repertoires showed none. Monozygotic twin pairs showed more out-of-frame TCR alpha sharing than models estimated.

J lost 10 bases, V lost 5 bases, and 10 bases had no gene match. Germline CDR1 SQVTM, CDR2 ANQGSEA. The CDR3 is 14 amino acids. TCRdb called the 5' RACE reads again in MiXCR, with one record for every CDR3 protein. This repertoire shows 1.5 million to 2 million distinct CDR3 sequences, less than 40% found once; its top ten account for 0.25% to 0.3%. The sample consisted of cord blood. This receptor was obtained from a newborn girl in good health. This chain uses TRBV29-1 with TRBJ2-3; 12 bases are a match to TRBD2. CDR3 sequence: CSVLASGGEDAQYF. The DNA of the CDR3 is TGCAGCGTTTTGGCTAGCGGGGGGGAGGATGCGCAGTATTTT.